The 26 T cell receptor beta chains below come from one sample, sequenced in a study of blood T cell repertoires in COVID-19. Sequenced by immunoSEQ multiplex PCR; TCRdb stores in-frame clones only, minus some. The sample consists of some 46,000 clones, 85% of them appearing once. Sequencing was done on a sample of peripheral blood. Receptors were obtained from a man between 60 and 75 years old with acute or convalescent COVID-19.

The chain links TRBV9 to TRBJ2-1; D ambiguous. V shed 4 bases and J shed 0 bases, with 11 bases lying between them. The germline V gene encodes CDR1 SGDLS and CDR2 YYNGEE. The CDR3 has 15 residues. CDR3 amino acids: CASSLYTSSYNEQFF. CDR3 sequence (DNA): TGTGCCAGCAGCCTTTACACCTCCTCCTACAATGAGCAGTTCTTC.

The CDR3 here is CASTIGGLGGNTIYF. CDR3 coding DNA: TGTGCCAGTACCATCGGAGGGCTGGGCGGAAACACCATATATTTT. This chain connects TRBV19 to TRBJ1-3; no definite D call. This CDR3 is 15 amino acids long. CDR1 and CDR2 from the germline V gene are LNHDA and SQIVND (reference sequence). Trimming stripped 7 bases from V and 4 bases from J, with 17 bases between.

V is TRBV5-1 and J is TRBJ2-3; 8 bases match TRBD1. Trimming removed 5 bases from V and 2 bases from J; junction bases left unmatched: 4. The CDR3 is 14 residues long. CDR1 is SGHRS, CDR2 YFSETQ, per germline. The CDR3: CASRMTGDTDTQYF. The CDR3 DNA is TGCGCCAGCAGGATGACAGGGGACACAGATACGCAGTATTTT.

J is TRBJ1-1 and V is TRBV3-1 (or the pseudogene TRBV3-2); D is unresolved. Germline V gene sequence: CDR1 LGHDT, CDR2 YNNKEL (reference sequence). V was cut by 7 bases and J by 1 base, with 13 bases left in between. The CDR3 runs 14 residues. The CDR3, as DNA: TGTGCCAGCACCCCCCGGAGCAGGAACACTGAAGCTTTCTTT. Translating gives CASTPRSRNTEAFF.

The chain recombines TRBV14 with TRBJ2-1, with 8 bases aligning to TRBD1. The germline V gene has CDR1 SGHDN and CDR2 FVKESK. This CDR3 is built from 14 residues. The V gene end was trimmed by 4 bases and the J gene end by 3 bases; junction bases not matched to a gene: 2. In DNA form, the CDR3 reads TGTGCCAGCAGCCCCGGACAGGGCTACAATGAGCAGTTCTTC. Translating gives CASSPGQGYNEQFF. Full variable domain (missing parts from reference TRBV14 and TRBJ2-1): EAGVTQFPSHSVIEKGQTVTLRCDPISGHDNLYWYRRVMGKEIKFLLHFVKESKQDESGMPNNRFLAERTGGTYSTLKVQPAELEDSGVYFCASSPGQGYNEQFFGPGTRLTVL.

The rearrangement joins TRBV28 to TRBJ2-7; D uncertain. Per germline, CDR1 MDHEN and CDR2 SYDVKM. The CDR3 length is 12 residues. V dropped 6 bases and J dropped 5 bases, with 11 bases sitting between them. CDR3 sequence: CASSPQVHEQYF. In nucleotides, the CDR3 is TGTGCCAGCAGCCCCCAGGTCCACGAGCAGTACTTC.

This clone has just a few counts. The chain carries TRBV28 and TRBJ2-5, with a weak D call TRBD1 (6 bases). Trimming cost V 3 bases and J 4 bases, with 24 bases left between them. Germline loops: CDR1 MDHEN, CDR2 SYDVKM. This CDR3 is built from 18 residues. CDR3 sequence (DNA): TGTGCCAGCAGTTTTTGGGGGCCAGGGATGCCCTCTTCAGAGACCCAGTACTTC. Its translation is CASSFWGPGMPSSETQYF.

This chain uses TRBV28 with TRBJ1-2; D possibly corresponds to TRBD1 (5 bases). Germline V CDR1 and CDR2: MDHEN, SYDVKM. Trimming took off 5 bases at V and 5 bases at J, with 12 bases between the two ends. The CDR3 has 13 amino acids. The CDR3 here is CASSSQGPYGYTF. CDR3 sequence (DNA): TGTGCCAGCAGTAGCCAGGGCCCTTATGGCTACACCTTC.

The chain is built from TRBV4-1 and TRBJ2-7; TRBD1 aligns across 7 bases. CDR1 is MGHRA, CDR2 YSYEKL, per germline. V shed 2 bases and J 1 base; nucleotides not matched to a gene: 5. CDR3 length: 15 amino acids. CDR3 sequence reads: CASSQIGRGSYEQYF. CDR3 bases: TGCGCCAGCAGCCAAATCGGCAGGGGGTCCTACGAGCAGTACTTC.

The V gene is TRBV23-1, the J gene TRBJ2-7, with 8 bases identical to TRBD2. TRBV23-1 is identified as an open reading frame with a role that is uncertain. J gave up 1 base and V 2 bases, and 7 bases lay outside the gene matches. This CDR3 is built from 16 residues. DNA of the CDR3: TGCGCCAGCAGTCAAAGGACTAGCCATCCTTCCTACGAGCAGTACTTC. Translating it yields CASSQRTSHPSYEQYF.

The chain combines TRBV5-1 with TRBJ2-1; 15 bases line up with TRBD2. J gave up 9 bases and V 4 bases, and 5 bases lay outside the gene matches. Germline V gene sequence: CDR1 SGHRS, CDR2 YFSETQ. The CDR3 spans 15 residues. The CDR3 bases are TGCGCCAGCAGCGAGGGACTAGCGGGAGGAACTGAGCAGTTCTTC. As protein: CASSEGLAGGTEQFF.

The V gene is TRBV28, the J gene TRBJ1-5; D gene unclear. CDR3 length: 12 residues. Trimming shortened V by 4 bases and J by 8 bases, and 9 bases separated the two germline ends. Germline V CDR1 and CDR2: MDHEN, SYDVKM. Written as DNA, the CDR3 is TGTGCCAGCAGTTCCCCTGCTAAGCCCCAGCATTTT. Its protein product is CASSSPAKPQHF.

The J gene is TRBJ2-1, the V gene TRBV27, with D possibly matching TRBD2 (6 bases). There are 16 residues in the CDR3. V lost 5 bases and J 1 base, leaving 15 bases between the germline ends. Germline V lookup: CDR1 MNHEY, CDR2 SMNVEV (reference sequence). The CDR3 protein is CASSRTSSRSYNEQFF. In DNA, the CDR3 is TGTGCCAGCAGTCGAACTAGCAGCCGGTCCTACAATGAGCAGTTCTTC.

Only a few counts were recorded for this clone. The chain carries TRBV11-2 and TRBJ2-7; D might be TRBD2 (5 bases). The germline CDR1 and CDR2 sequences are SGHAT and FQNNGV. CDR3 length: 16 amino acids. Trimming pared 1 base from V and 3 bases from J, leaving 16 bases between. CDR3 coding DNA: TGTGCCAGCAGCTTAGGATCGAACGCAGCGGACTACGAGCAGTACTTC. This encodes CASSLGSNAADYEQYF.

The V call is TRBV7-9, the J call TRBJ2-7, with a tentative D call TRBD1 (8 bases). The germline V gene encodes CDR1 SEHNR and CDR2 FQNEAQ (reference sequence). Deletions cut 2 bases from V and 6 bases from J, with 20 bases between. The CDR3 covers 16 residues. CDR3 protein: CASSLMGTGGGSEQYF. The CDR3 nucleotides are TGTGCCAGCAGCTTAATGGGAACAGGGGGAGGGAGCGAGCAGTACTTC.

With regard to this clone: Sequence at one end of the junction differs from germline and may be a read error. The rearrangement links TRBV7-7 to TRBJ2-1; 9 bases fit TRBD1. Germline V lookup: CDR1 SSHAT, CDR2 FNYEAQ (reference sequence). The CDR3 extends over 15 amino acids. CDR3 in DNA: TGTGCTAGCAGCTTAGGCACAGGGGGCTTCAATGAGCAGTTCTTC. Translation: CASSLGTGGFNEQFF.

The V and J genes are TRBV11-2 and TRBJ2-1, with 7 bases lining up with TRBD2. CDR1 and CDR2 from the germline V gene are SGHAT and FQNNGV. The V and J ends lost 6 bases and 7 bases, in that order; junction bases with no gene match: 12. The CDR3 is made up of 15 amino acids. For the CDR3, the DNA is TGTGCCAGCAGACGACTAGCAAACGGGGGGAATGAGCAGTTCTTC. Its protein is CASRRLANGGNEQFF.

The chain employs TRBV10-3 and TRBJ2-7, with D perhaps TRBD1 (6 bases). The germline V and J ends were trimmed by 5 bases and 7 bases, with 12 bases remaining between them. Germline CDR1 reads ENHRY; CDR2 reads SYGVKD. There are 12 residues in the CDR3. The CDR3 sequence is CAISQDSWEQYF. The CDR3 region has the DNA TGTGCCATCAGTCAGGACAGCTGGGAGCAGTACTTC.

V usage is TRBV7-6 and J usage is TRBJ2-5; the D gene is possibly TRBD1 (6 bases). Trimming removed 4 bases from V and 5 bases from J, with 20 bases in between. CDR1 and CDR2 from the germline V gene are SGHVS and FNYEAQ. The CDR3 has 16 amino acids. The DNA for the CDR3 is TGTGCCAGCAGCTCCAGGGGTGGGGGAGAAGGGGAGACCCAGTACTTC. Protein product: CASSSRGGGEGETQYF.

V and J are TRBV4-1 and TRBJ1-2; 7 nucleotides align to TRBD1. The CDR3 length is 17 residues. After removal of 0 bases from V and 5 bases from J, the junction contained 12 bases not matched to a gene. Germline-derived CDR1 and CDR2 are MGHRA and YSYEKL. For the CDR3, the DNA is TGCGCCAGCAGCCAAGATGGGGGGACTTGGGACAGATATGGCTACACCTTC. It is translated as CASSQDGGTWDRYGYTF.

The chain combines TRBV28 with TRBJ1-1; tentatively, D is TRBD1 (6 bases). With 6 bases removed from V and 8 bases from J, the gap between germline ends came to 13 bases. Germline V gene lookup returns CDR1 MDHEN and CDR2 SYDVKM. The CDR3 totals 12 residues. CDR3 protein: CASRITTGEAFF. DNA for the CDR3: TGTGCCAGCAGGATCACGACAGGAGAAGCTTTCTTT.

The V call is TRBV2, the J call TRBJ2-2; TRBD2 matches 7 bases. Losses at the gene ends were 6 bases for V and 2 bases for J; bases not matched to a gene: 6. CDR3 length: 15 residues. Germline V CDR1 and CDR2: SNHLY, FYNNEI. CDR3 DNA: TGTGCCAGCAGGAGCGGGATTGGAAACACCGGGGAGCTGTTTTTT. Its protein is CASRSGIGNTGELFF.

CDR3 sequence (DNA): TGTGCCTGGATCACGCTCCGAGGAGTTTTCACTGAAGCTTTCTTT. It yields the protein CAWITLRGVFTEAFF. V gene TRBV30 combines with J gene TRBJ1-1; D uncertain. V lost 4 bases and J 4 bases, leaving 19 bases between the germline ends. Germline V CDR1 and CDR2: GTSNPN, SVGIG (reference sequence). This CDR3 region has 15 residues.

A single count supports this clone. The V gene is TRBV2, the J gene TRBJ2-4; 7 bases fit TRBD1. Trimming removed 6 bases from V and 0 bases from J; junction bases left unmatched: 8. The CDR3 is made up of 16 amino acids. Germline assignment: CDR1 SNHLY and CDR2 FYNNEI. Here the CDR3 DNA reads TGTGCCAGCAGCCTACTAACAGGGGTAGCCAAAAACATTCAGTACTTC. It is translated as CASSLLTGVAKNIQYF.

The chain uses TRBV6-6 and TRBJ2-7; D is unresolved. Trimming cost V 2 bases and J 4 bases, with 6 bases left between them. The CDR3 extends over 12 amino acids. The V gene's germline CDR1 is MNHNY and CDR2 SVGAGI (reference sequence). This chain's CDR3 is CASSYTTYEQYF. The CDR3 DNA sequence: TGTGCCAGCAGTTACACGACTTACGAGCAGTACTTC.

The genes are TRBV21-1 and TRBJ2-7; the table's D call, TRBD1, has no DNA check behind it. TRBV21-1 is recorded as a pseudogene. The CDR3 is made up of 14 amino acids. The CDR3 bases are TGTGCCAGCAGCAAAGCAGTCAGGGGTCGCGAGCAGTACTTC. Translated: CASSKAVRGREQYF.